Included here is one T cell receptor (beta chain) sequence, with context. Total RNA amounting to 3,500 to 4,000 ng went into each TCR library. TCRdb reprocessed the 5' RACE reads and reports one entry per CDR3 protein, with no DNA. The data include approximately 420,000 distinct CDR3 sequences; the top ten clones carry 2% to 3%. The length of the CDR3 is 13 residues. CDR1 is SGHAT, CDR2 FQNNGV, per germline. The sample belongs to a study of monozygotic twins with inflammatory bowel disease. This clonotype was obtained from a human donor with ulcerative colitis or Crohn's disease, or a healthy co-twin of an affected twin (not recorded which). This chain connects TRBV11-2 to TRBJ1-1. Source material: blood. Here the CDR3 reads CASSSPSQTEAFF.